A single TCR beta chain is shown here with its context. Its target is unknown. This specimen comes from a study of cytomegalovirus exposure and HLA in healthy donors. CDR1 is MDHEN, CDR2 SYDVKM, per germline. J gave up 7 bases and V 5 bases, and 10 bases lay outside the gene matches. The CDR3 sequence is 14 residues long. Repertoires were generated with immunoSEQ multiplex PCR, while TCRdb's copy carries only in-frame clones and drops some. The profile shows almost 75,000 clones, approximately 80% of them singletons. Study-wide results and limits: There were a few CMV-associated chains whose specificity for CMV antigens was confirmed in vitro.

The material sequenced was PBMCs. The clonotype was recovered from a man aged 30 to 45 in good health and CMV-seronegative. The chain combines TRBV28 with TRBJ2-7; TRBD1 matches 8 bases. The CDR3, as DNA: TGTGCCAGCAGTAACGGACAGGGTGGGGTGGAGCAGTACTTC. Translated: CASSNGQGGVEQYF. Together with reference TRBV28 and TRBJ2-7, the CDR3 gives the full variable domain: DVKVTQSSRYLVKRTGEKVFLECVQDMDHENMFWYRQDPGLGLRLIYFSYDVKMKEKGDIPEGYSVSREKKERFSLILESASTNQTSMYLCASSNGQGGVEQYFGPGTRLTVT.